The T cell receptor beta chain under discussion was sequenced for a study of blood T cell repertoires in COVID-19. Study as a whole: COVID-19 samples collected from the United States, Italy and Spain covered acute and convalescent phases. PBMCs, B-cell-depleted T cells, or T cells were the source of the cDNA or gDNA that made up the material.

Original processing notes: Researchers report that nucleated cell counts were estimated from reference gene primer amplification. Measured with immunoSEQ multiplex PCR; TCRdb has only the in-frame clones, and not every one. The V and J calls and clone size are taken from that table; D and trimming were inferred from the DNA. The table shows about 230,000 clones, with approximately 87% occurring only once. CDR1 is SGHRS, CDR2 YFSETQ, per germline. The J segment lost 2 bases and the V segment lost 4 bases, leaving 3 bases of the junction unmatched. CDR3 size: 14 residues. The material sequenced was peripheral blood. This clonotype originated in a woman in her 70s with active or convalescent COVID-19. This sequence joins TRBV5-1 and TRBJ1-3, with 7 bases that match TRBD1. The CDR3 here is CASSPGGAGNTIYF. The CDR3 coding sequence is TGCGCCAGCAGCCCAGGGGGAGCTGGAAACACCATATATTTT.